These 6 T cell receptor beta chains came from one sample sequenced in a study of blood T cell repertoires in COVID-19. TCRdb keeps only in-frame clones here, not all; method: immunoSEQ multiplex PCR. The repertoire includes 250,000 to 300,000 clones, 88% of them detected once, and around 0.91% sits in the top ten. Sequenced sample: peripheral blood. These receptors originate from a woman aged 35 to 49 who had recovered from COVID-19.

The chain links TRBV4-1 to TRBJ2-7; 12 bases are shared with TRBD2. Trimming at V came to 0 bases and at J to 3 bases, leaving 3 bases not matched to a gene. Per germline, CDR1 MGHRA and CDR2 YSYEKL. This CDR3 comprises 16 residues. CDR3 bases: TGCGCCAGCAGCCAAGATCCGGGACTAGCGGGCTACGAGCAGTACTTC. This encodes CASSQDPGLAGYEQYF.

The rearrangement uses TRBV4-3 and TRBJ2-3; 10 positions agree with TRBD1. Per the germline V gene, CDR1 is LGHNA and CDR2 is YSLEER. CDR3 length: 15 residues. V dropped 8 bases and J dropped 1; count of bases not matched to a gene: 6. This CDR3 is CASQSGTGGTDTQYF. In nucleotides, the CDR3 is TGCGCCAGCCAATCCGGGACAGGGGGCACAGATACGCAGTATTTT.

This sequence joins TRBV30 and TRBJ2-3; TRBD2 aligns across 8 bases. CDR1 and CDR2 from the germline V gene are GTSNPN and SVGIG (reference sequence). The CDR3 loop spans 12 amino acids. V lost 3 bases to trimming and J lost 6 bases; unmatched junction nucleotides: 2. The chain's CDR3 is CAWSPGGDTQYF. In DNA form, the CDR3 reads TGTGCCTGGAGCCCGGGGGGGGATACGCAGTATTTT.

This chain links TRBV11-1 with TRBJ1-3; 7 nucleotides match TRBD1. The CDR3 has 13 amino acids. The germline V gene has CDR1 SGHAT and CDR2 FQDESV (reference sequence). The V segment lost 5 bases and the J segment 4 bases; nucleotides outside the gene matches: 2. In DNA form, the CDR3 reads TGTGCCAGCAGCCACAGGGGCGGAAACACCATATATTTT. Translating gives CASSHRGGNTIYF.

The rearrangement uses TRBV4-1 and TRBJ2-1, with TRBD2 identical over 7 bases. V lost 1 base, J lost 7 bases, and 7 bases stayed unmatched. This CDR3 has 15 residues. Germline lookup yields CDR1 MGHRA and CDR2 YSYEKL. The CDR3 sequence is CASSQGREAGNEQFF. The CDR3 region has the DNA TGCGCCAGCAGCCAAGGTCGGGAGGCTGGGAATGAGCAGTTCTTC.

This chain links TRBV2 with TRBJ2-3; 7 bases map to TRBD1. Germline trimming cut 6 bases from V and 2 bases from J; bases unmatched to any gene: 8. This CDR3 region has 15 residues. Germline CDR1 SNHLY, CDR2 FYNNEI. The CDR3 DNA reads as TGTGCCAGCAGAGGGGGCGACCGAACCACAGATACGCAGTATTTT. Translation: CASRGGDRTTDTQYF.